This T cell receptor (beta chain) was captured by sequencing in a study of cytomegalovirus exposure and HLA in healthy donors. Study observations and caveats: Apparent HLA restriction characterized most CMV-associated TCR beta chains in a later analysis. Differences between HLA loci emerged in a later analysis of TCR association rates, with DRB1 most and HLA-C fewest. A few V segments could not be told apart, such as TRBV6-2 and TRBV6-3, and were left out. HLA alleles showed associations with some 17,000 TCR beta sequences in a later analysis, at a 0.05 false discovery rate.

V was clipped by 0 bases and J by 2 bases; unmatched bases: 1. There are 15 residues in the CDR3. The V gene's germline CDR1 is SGHTA and CDR2 FQGNSA. This clone was seen a handful of times. What it binds is not known. PCR employed 60 Vbeta and 13 Jbeta primers. Sequencing used immunoSEQ multiplex PCR; TCRdb keeps in-frame clones, though not all of them. The sample contains about 110,000 clones, about three quarters of which appear only once. The chain combines TRBV7-2 with TRBJ2-1, with 7 bases identical to TRBD2. This TCR was recovered from a young woman in good health and CMV-seronegative. The specimen sequenced was PBMCs. The CDR3 sequence is CASSLAGGAYNEQFF. The CDR3 DNA is TGTGCCAGCAGCTTAGCGGGAGGGGCCTACAATGAGCAGTTCTTC.